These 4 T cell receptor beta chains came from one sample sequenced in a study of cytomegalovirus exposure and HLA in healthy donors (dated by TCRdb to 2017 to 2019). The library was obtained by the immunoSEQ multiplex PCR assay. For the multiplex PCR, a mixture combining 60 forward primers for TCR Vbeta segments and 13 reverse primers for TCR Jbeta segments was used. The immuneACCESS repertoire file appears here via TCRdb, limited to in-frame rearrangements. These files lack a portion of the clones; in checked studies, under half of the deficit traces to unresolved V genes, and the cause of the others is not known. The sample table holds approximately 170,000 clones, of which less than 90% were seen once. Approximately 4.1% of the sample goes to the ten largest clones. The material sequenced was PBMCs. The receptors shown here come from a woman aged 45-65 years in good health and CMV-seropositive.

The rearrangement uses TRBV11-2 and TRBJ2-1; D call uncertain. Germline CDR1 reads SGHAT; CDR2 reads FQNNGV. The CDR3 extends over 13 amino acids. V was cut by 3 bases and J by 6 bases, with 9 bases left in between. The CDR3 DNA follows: TGTGCCAGCAGCTTTTCCAGGTCCAATGAGCAGTTCTTC. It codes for CASSFSRSNEQFF.

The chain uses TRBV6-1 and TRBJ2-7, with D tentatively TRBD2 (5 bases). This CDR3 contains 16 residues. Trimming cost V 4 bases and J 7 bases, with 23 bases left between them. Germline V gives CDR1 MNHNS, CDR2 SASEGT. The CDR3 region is CASSVQSLDPPGEQYF. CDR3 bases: TGTGCCAGCAGTGTACAGAGTTTGGACCCACCGGGGGAGCAGTACTTC.

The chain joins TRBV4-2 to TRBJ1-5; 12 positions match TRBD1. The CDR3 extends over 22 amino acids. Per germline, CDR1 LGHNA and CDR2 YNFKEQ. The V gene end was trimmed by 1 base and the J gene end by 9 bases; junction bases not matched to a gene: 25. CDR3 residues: CASSQVRRGTGGAWGRVGPQHF. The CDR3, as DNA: TGTGCCAGCAGCCAAGTTAGGCGAGGGACAGGGGGCGCCTGGGGGAGGGTCGGGCCCCAGCATTTT.

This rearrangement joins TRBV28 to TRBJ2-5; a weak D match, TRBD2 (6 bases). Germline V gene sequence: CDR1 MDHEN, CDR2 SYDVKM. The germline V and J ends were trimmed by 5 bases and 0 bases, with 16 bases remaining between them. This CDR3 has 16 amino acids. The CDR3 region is CASSPGPSAYQETQYF. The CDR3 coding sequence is TGTGCCAGCAGTCCCGGCCCTAGCGCCTACCAAGAGACCCAGTACTTC.